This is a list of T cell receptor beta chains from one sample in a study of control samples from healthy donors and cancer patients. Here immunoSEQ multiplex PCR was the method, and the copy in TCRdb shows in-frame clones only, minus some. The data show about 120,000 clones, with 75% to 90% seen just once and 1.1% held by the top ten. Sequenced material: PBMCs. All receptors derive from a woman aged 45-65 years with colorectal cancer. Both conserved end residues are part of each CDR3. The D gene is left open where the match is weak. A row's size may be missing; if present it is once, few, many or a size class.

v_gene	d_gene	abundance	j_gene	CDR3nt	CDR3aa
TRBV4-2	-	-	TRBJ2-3	TGTGCCAGCAGCCAAGATCTGGGGGGCCCCGGTTTTCGCACAGATACGCAGTATTTT	CASSQDLGGPGFRTDTQYF
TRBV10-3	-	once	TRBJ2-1	TGTGCCATCAGACGCCGGGAGAATGAGCAGTTCTTC	CAIRRRENEQFF
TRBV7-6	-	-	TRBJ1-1	TGTGCCAGCAGCTTAGGGGGACGGGGTTCTACCTGGAACACTGAAGCTTTCTTT	CASSLGGRGSTWNTEAFF
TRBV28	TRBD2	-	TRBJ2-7	TGTGCCAGCAGGGAGACTAGCGGGAACGTCGGCGAGCAGTACTTC	CASRETSGNVGEQYF
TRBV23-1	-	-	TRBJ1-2	TGCGCCAGCAGTCAATCTACAGGGTGCGACTATGGCTACACCTTC	CASSQSTGCDYGYTF
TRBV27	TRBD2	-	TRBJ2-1	TGTGCCAGCAGTTCCAAGACTAGCGGGAGCAATGAGCAGTTCTTC	CASSSKTSGSNEQFF
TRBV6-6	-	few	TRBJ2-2	TGTGCCAGCAGTTACTCGATACTAGGAGGTTCCGGGGAGCTGTTTTTT	CASSYSILGGSGELFF
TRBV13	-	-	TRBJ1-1	TGTGCCAGCAGCTCCCTTTTGAGGGGTACTGAAGCTTTCTTT	CASSSLLRGTEAFF
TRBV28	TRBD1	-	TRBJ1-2	TGTGCCAGCAGTTCCCATGATAGGGGGCTTAACTATGGCTACACCTTC	CASSSHDRGLNYGYTF
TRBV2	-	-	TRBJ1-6	TGTGCCAGCAGGTCAGGGTCGAGGGACAATTCACCCCTCCACTTT	CASRSGSRDNSPLHF
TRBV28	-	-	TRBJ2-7	TGTGCCAGCAGTCAGAACGACTTGGCGAACAACGAGCAGTACTTC	CASSQNDLANNEQYF
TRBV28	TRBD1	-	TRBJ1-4	TGTGCCAGCAGTGGGACAGGGGCAACTAATGAAAAACTGTTTTTT	CASSGTGATNEKLFF
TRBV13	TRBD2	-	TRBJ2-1	TGTGCCAGCAGCCTAGGCAAAGTAGCGGGGGGCAATGAGCAGTTCTTC	CASSLGKVAGGNEQFF
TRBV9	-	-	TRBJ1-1	TGTGCCAGCAGCGTACACCCGGATCGGTGGGCTGAAGCTTTCTTT	CASSVHPDRWAEAFF
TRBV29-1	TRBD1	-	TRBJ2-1	TGCAGCGTAGTAGTGGACAGGACCAAATGGGAGCAGTTCTTC	CSVVVDRTKWEQFF
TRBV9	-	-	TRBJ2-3	TGTGCCAGCAGCGTGTACAGGGACGATACGCAGTATTTT	CASSVYRDDTQYF
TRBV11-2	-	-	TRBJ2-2	TGTGCCAGCAGCTTAGCCCCAGCGGAGAACACCGGGGAGCTGTTTTTT	CASSLAPAENTGELFF
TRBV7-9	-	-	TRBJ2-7	TGTGCCAGCAGCTCCTCAGTTAGATTCCACGAGCAGTACTTC	CASSSSVRFHEQYF
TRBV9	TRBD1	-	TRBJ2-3	TGTGCCAGCAGCGTAGATTGGGGTGGGACAGCCGGCACAGATACGCAGTATTTT	CASSVDWGGTAGTDTQYF
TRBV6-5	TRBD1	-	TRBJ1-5	TGTGCCAGCAGAAGGACAGGGGGCATGGATCAGCCCCAGCATTTT	CASRRTGGMDQPQHF
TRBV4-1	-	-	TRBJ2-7	TGCGCCAGCAGCCCAACAGGGAACGGCTACGAGCAGTACTTC	CASSPTGNGYEQYF
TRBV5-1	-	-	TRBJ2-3	TGCGCCAGCAGCTTGGGACGGGAGAAATGGGCAGATACGCAGTATTTT	CASSLGREKWADTQYF
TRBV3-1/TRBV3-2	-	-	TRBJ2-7	TGTGCCAGCAGCCAAGAACCCCGACCTAACGAGCAGTACTTC	CASSQEPRPNEQYF
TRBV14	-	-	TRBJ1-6	TGTGCCAGCAGAGAAGGGGGGGGAACCTATAATTCACCCCTCCACTTT	CASREGGGTYNSPLHF
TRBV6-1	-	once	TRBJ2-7	TGTGCCAGCAGTGAAGCGTCAGGGTTGGGCGAGCAGTACTTC	CASSEASGLGEQYF
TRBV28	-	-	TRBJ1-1	TGTGCCAGCAGTTCCTTTCAGGGGTGGGACACTGAAGCTTTCTTT	CASSSFQGWDTEAFF
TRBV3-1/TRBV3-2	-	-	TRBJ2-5	TGTGCCAGCAGAGGGGCGGAGACCCAGTACTTC	CASRGAETQYF
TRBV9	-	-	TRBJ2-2	TGTGCCAGCAGCCCCCGGACGGGGACGAACACCGGGGAGCTGTTTTTT	CASSPRTGTNTGELFF
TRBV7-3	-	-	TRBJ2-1	TGTGCCAGCAGCTTGATCGGGAGCTCCTACAATGAGCAGTTCTTC	CASSLIGSSYNEQFF
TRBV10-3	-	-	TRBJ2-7	TGTGCCATCAGTGAGGCAAACTACGAGCAGTACTTC	CAISEANYEQYF
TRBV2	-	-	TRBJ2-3	TGTGCCAGCAGAGGGACTTACCTCGATACGCAGTATTTT	CASRGTYLDTQYF
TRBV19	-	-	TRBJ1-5	TGTGCCAGTAGTACAGGGGTGCAGCCCCAGCATTTT	CASSTGVQPQHF
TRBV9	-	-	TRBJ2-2	TGTGCCAGCAGCGTACTTGCTTCGAACACCGGGGAGCTGTTTTTT	CASSVLASNTGELFF
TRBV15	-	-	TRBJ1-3	TGTGCCACCAGCAGGGGGGGTCGCTCTGGAAACACCATATATTTT	CATSRGGRSGNTIYF
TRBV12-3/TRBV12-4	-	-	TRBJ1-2	TGTGCCAGCAGCCCGGGACTATATGGTGGCTACACCTTC	CASSPGLYGGYTF
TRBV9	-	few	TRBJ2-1	TGTGCCAGCAGCGTCACCGTACTGGTAAACGAGCAGTTCTTC	CASSVTVLVNEQFF
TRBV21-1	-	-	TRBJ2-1	TGTGCCAGCAGCACCAGAGATCAGTGTGCACATGAGCAGTTCTTC	CASSTRDQCAHEQFF
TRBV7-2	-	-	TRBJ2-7	TGTGCCAGCAGTTGGGCGGTGGACTCAGACTACGAGCAGTACTTC	CASSWAVDSDYEQYF
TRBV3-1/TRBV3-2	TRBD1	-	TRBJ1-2	TGTGCCAGCAGCCAATGGACAGGCGGCGGCTACACCTTC	CASSQWTGGGYTF
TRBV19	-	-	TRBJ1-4	TGTGCCAGTAGTAACGGCGGAGAAGAAAAACTGTTTTTT	CASSNGGEEKLFF
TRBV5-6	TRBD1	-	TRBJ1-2	TGTGCCAGCAGCGAAGGGACAGGGAGGTCCTATGGCTACACCTTC	CASSEGTGRSYGYTF
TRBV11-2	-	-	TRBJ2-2	TGTGCCAGCAGCTTCTCTTCGGCGAACACCGGGGAGCTGTTTTTT	CASSFSSANTGELFF
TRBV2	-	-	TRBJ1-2	TGTGCCAGCAGTGAGGGATACAGGGATGGCTACACCTTC	CASSEGYRDGYTF
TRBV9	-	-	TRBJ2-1	TGTGCCAGCAGCGTCCTCGCCTATGGGAATGAGCAGTTCTTC	CASSVLAYGNEQFF
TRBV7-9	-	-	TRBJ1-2	TGTGCCAGCAGCGAGGGCCCATTTTATGGCTACACCTTC	CASSEGPFYGYTF